A single T cell receptor (beta chain) is shown here with its context. Clones were sequenced by immunoSEQ multiplex PCR, and TCRdb holds only the in-frame ones, with some missing. The table has tens of thousands of clones, roughly 86% seen once; the top ten hold 3.5% to 4.5%. The sample is drawn from a study of blood T cell repertoires in COVID-19. For the study at large: Some COVID-19 samples were acute and others convalescent; all came from the United States, Italy and Spain. PBMCs, B-cell-depleted T cells, or T cells provided the cDNA or gDNA that made up the material.

The V segment lost 5 bases and the J segment 5 bases; nucleotides outside the gene matches: 6. The germline CDR1 and CDR2 sequences are MDHEN and SYDVKM. This CDR3 is built from 14 residues. The specimen was peripheral blood. This TCR was recovered from a man older than 75 with active COVID-19. This chain joins TRBV28 and TRBJ2-1, with TRBD2 matching 7 bases. CDR3 in amino acids: CASSGLEDNNEQFF. CDR3 DNA sequence: TGTGCCAGCAGTGGACTAGAAGACAACAATGAGCAGTTCTTC.